This T cell receptor (beta chain) was captured by sequencing in a study of blood T cell repertoires in COVID-19. About the study: PBMCs, B-cell-depleted T cells, or T cells were the source of the cDNA or gDNA that made up the material.

This CDR3 is built from 14 residues. Trimming took 3 bases from V and 0 from J, leaving 6 bases between them. Per germline, CDR1 SGDLS and CDR2 YYNGEE. The table lists this clone with a few counts. Here immunoSEQ multiplex PCR was the method, and the copy in TCRdb shows in-frame clones only, minus some. The sample has approximately 300,000 clones, more than 70% seen once. V and J are TRBV9 and TRBJ1-4; D is possibly TRBD1 (6 bases). The receptor comes from a woman between 50 and 59 years old with acute or convalescent COVID-19. Sequenced material: peripheral blood. CDR3 residues: CASSGQATNEKLFF. Here the CDR3 DNA reads TGTGCCAGCAGCGGACAGGCAACTAATGAAAAACTGTTTTTT.